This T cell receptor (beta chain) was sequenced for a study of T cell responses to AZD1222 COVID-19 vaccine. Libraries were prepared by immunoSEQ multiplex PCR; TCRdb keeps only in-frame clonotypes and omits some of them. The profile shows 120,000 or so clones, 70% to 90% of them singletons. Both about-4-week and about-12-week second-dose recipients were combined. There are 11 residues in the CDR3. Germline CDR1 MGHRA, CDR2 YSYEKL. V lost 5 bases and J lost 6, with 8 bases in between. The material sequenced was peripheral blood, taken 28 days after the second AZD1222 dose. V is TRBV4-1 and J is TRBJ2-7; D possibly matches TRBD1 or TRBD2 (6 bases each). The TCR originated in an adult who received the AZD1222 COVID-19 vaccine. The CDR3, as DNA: TGCGCCAGCAGCGGGGGGCTCGAGCAGTACTTC. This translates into CASSGGLEQYF.